Shown below are 23 T cell receptor beta chains from a single sample sequenced in a study of beta chain features in type 1 diabetes. Expressed TCRB transcripts were sequenced because the entire RNA isolate underwent reverse transcription. Clones were read by immunoSEQ multiplex PCR, and TCRdb kept only the in-frame ones, dropping some. Of under 130,000 clones listed, under 30% are singletons. Regarding the study as a whole: Among patients with Type 1 diabetes, TCRB CDR3s were moderately but significantly shorter in every one of the four CD4+ subsets.

Their antigens remain unidentified. The sample consisted of central memory CD4+ T cells from blood. Receptor source: a woman younger than 30 with type 1 diabetes.

This clone has only a few counts. Here the CDR3 reads CASSRGITDTQYF. The CDR3 bases are TGTGCCAGCAGCCGGGGGATTACAGATACGCAGTATTTT. The V call is TRBV7-3, the J call TRBJ2-3; weak D call: TRBD2 (6 bases). The V gene's germline CDR1 is SGHTA and CDR2 FQGTGA. Trimming took 5 bases from V and 3 from J, leaving 9 bases between them. The CDR3 is 13 amino acids.

V is TRBV9 and J is TRBJ2-7; 7 bases match TRBD1. V was clipped by 0 bases and J by 6 bases; unmatched bases: 6. Germline assignment: CDR1 SGDLS and CDR2 YYNGEE. This CDR3 is built from 14 residues. The DNA of the CDR3 is TGTGCCAGCAGCGTAGAGGGGGCCCGGGGCGAGCAGTACTTC. This gives the protein CASSVEGARGEQYF.

The chain recombines TRBV28 with TRBJ2-4; D call uncertain. In germline, CDR1 is MDHEN, CDR2 SYDVKM. V was cut by 5 bases and J by 0 bases, with 11 bases left in between. The CDR3 extends over 15 amino acids. This CDR3 is CASSPSSLAKNIQYF. The CDR3 bases are TGTGCCAGCAGTCCTTCCTCGTTAGCCAAAAACATTCAGTACTTC.

This chain joins TRBV27 and TRBJ1-1; 8 nucleotides line up with TRBD1. Trimming took 5 bases from V and 1 from J; bases not matched to a gene: 6. Germline values: CDR1 MNHEY, CDR2 SMNVEV (reference sequence). The CDR3 covers 15 residues. The CDR3 DNA reads TGTGCCAGCAGTCTCCCAGGGGGCAGGAACACTGAAGCTTTCTTT. It yields the protein CASSLPGGRNTEAFF.

This clone came up a few times. The chain has TRBV7-2 and TRBJ2-1; D is possibly TRBD2 (6 bases). Germline V CDR1 and CDR2: SGHTA, FQGNSA. This CDR3 has 11 amino acids. V was cut by 5 bases and J by 12 bases, with 11 bases left in between. The CDR3 sequence is CASSTGGGQFF. The CDR3 nucleotides are TGTGCCAGCAGCACCGGGGGTGGGCAGTTCTTC.

This clone was observed at least ten times. The chain couples TRBV4-1 to TRBJ1-1; possibly TRBD1 for D (6 bases). In germline, CDR1 is MGHRA, CDR2 YSYEKL. V was trimmed by 4 bases and J by 3 bases, leaving 18 bases between them. The CDR3 length is 16 residues. The DNA for the CDR3 is TGCGCCAGCAGCCCCAAGCAACAGGGTGGGGACACTGAAGCTTTCTTT. It encodes CASSPKQQGGDTEAFF.

The V and J genes are TRBV27 and TRBJ1-5; TRBD1 aligns across 7 bases. J was trimmed by 4 bases and V by 6 bases; bases with no gene match: 12. Germline CDR1 and CDR2: MNHEY and SMNVEV (reference sequence). The CDR3 contains 16 residues. The CDR3 DNA follows: TGTGCCAGCAGGGCTTTGAAGGACAGGACTAATCAGCCCCAGCATTTT. Translation: CASRALKDRTNQPQHF.

This clone was observed a few times. The V call is TRBV5-6, the J call TRBJ1-2, with a possible D match to TRBD1 (6 bases). The CDR3 is 14 residues long. Germline V gene data show CDR1 as SGHDT and CDR2 as YYEEEE. The V end was cut by 5 bases, the J end by 1 base, with 12 bases between. As DNA, the CDR3 is TGTGCCAGCAGAACTACAGGGCGTAACTATGGCTACACCTTC. Translated, it gives CASRTTGRNYGYTF.

This clone was counted only a few times. V usage is TRBV7-8 and J usage is TRBJ2-3; possibly TRBD1 for D (6 bases). The ends were cut back, 2 bases at V and 2 bases at J, with 11 bases in the middle. Germline CDR1 reads SGHVS; CDR2 reads FQNEAQ. CDR3 length equals 15 residues. Here the CDR3 reads CASSLSGQPTDTQYF. The CDR3 DNA sequence: TGTGCCAGCAGCTTATCTGGACAGCCCACAGATACGCAGTATTTT.

The J gene is TRBJ2-1, the V gene TRBV30; 8 bases map to TRBD2. Germline V gene lookup returns CDR1 GTSNPN and CDR2 SVGIG (reference sequence). V lost 5 bases to trimming and J lost 5 bases; unmatched junction nucleotides: 11. The CDR3 has 15 amino acids. The CDR3 here is CAWRLGLAGNNEQFF. CDR3 coding DNA: TGTGCCTGGCGACTGGGCCTAGCGGGTAACAATGAGCAGTTCTTC.

The chain combines TRBV30 with TRBJ1-1, with 9 bases aligning to TRBD1. The length of the CDR3 is 12 residues. V was pared by 3 bases and J by 8 bases, with 4 bases of the junction left unmatched. Per germline, CDR1 GTSNPN and CDR2 SVGIG (reference sequence). CDR3 in amino acids: CAWRGDRAEAFF. CDR3 bases: TGTGCCTGGAGAGGGGACAGGGCGGAAGCTTTCTTT.

The chain links TRBV5-1 to TRBJ2-1; D is perhaps TRBD1 (6 bases). Germline-derived CDR1 and CDR2 are SGHRS and YFSETQ. CDR3 length equals 13 residues. V lost 8 bases, J lost 5 bases, and 14 bases lay in between. DNA of the CDR3: TGCGCCAGTAAGGACAGAAAGGACAATGAGCAGTTCTTC. Amino acid sequence: CASKDRKDNEQFF.

This clone was recorded a few times. The rearrangement links TRBV19 to TRBJ2-2; D ambiguous. Trimming shortened V by 5 bases and J by 1 base, and 8 bases separated the two germline ends. The CDR3 covers 14 residues. Germline loops: CDR1 LNHDA, CDR2 SQIVND (reference sequence). Written as DNA, the CDR3 is TGTGCCAGTAGTTGGGCTTTGAACACCGGGGAGCTGTTTTTT. It specifies CASSWALNTGELFF.

This chain joins TRBV4-3 and TRBJ2-3, with a tentative D call TRBD2 (5 bases). V dropped 0 bases and J dropped 1 base, with 14 bases sitting between them. Germline V gene sequence: CDR1 LGHNA, CDR2 YSLEER. This CDR3 has 17 amino acids. CDR3 coding DNA: TGCGCCAGCAGCCAAGAACGACCTGGAGCGGGCACAGATACGCAGTATTTT. This translates into CASSQERPGAGTDTQYF.

This clone has more than one count but fewer than ten. This sequence joins TRBV30 and TRBJ2-2, with D perhaps TRBD2 (5 bases). The V and J ends lost 3 bases and 7 bases respectively, with 15 bases between them. The CDR3 sequence is 14 residues long. Germline loops: CDR1 GTSNPN, CDR2 SVGIG (reference sequence). CDR3 DNA: TGTGCCTGGAGGGCCGGGGTCAGCAGCGGGGAGCTGTTTTTT. This gives the protein CAWRAGVSSGELFF.

The CDR3 region has the DNA TGCGCCAGCAGCGTGGGGACAGCTAACACTGAAGCTTTCTTT. This codes for CASSVGTANTEAFF. This chain uses TRBV5-1 with TRBJ1-1; 7 nucleotides line up with TRBD1. The J segment lost 2 bases and the V segment lost 4 bases, leaving 5 bases of the junction unmatched. CDR1 is SGHRS and CDR2 is YFSETQ in the germline V gene. The CDR3 spans 14 residues.

The gene calls are TRBV7-2 and TRBJ1-5; D is unclear. Deletions cut 5 bases from V and 4 bases from J, with 15 bases between. Germline CDR1 is SGHTA and CDR2 is FQGNSA. The CDR3 spans 15 residues. CDR3 loop: CASSPTRGGNQPQHF. For the CDR3, the DNA is TGTGCCAGCAGCCCCACCCGGGGAGGGAATCAGCCCCAGCATTTT.

This clone came up a few times. The chain employs TRBV4-2 and TRBJ1-3; D is undetermined. Trimming pared 0 bases from V and 5 bases from J, leaving 5 bases between. CDR1 and CDR2 from the germline V gene are LGHNA and YNFKEQ. The CDR3 runs 13 residues. The CDR3 DNA sequence: TGTGCCAGCAGCCAAGAGAACAGAAACACCATATATTTT. Its translation: CASSQENRNTIYF.

This clone has just a few counts. V is TRBV13 and J is TRBJ1-4, with D possibly TRBD1 on 6 matching bases. This CDR3 is built from 13 residues. CDR1 and CDR2 (germline): PRHDT, FYEKMQ (reference sequence). V lost 3 bases, J lost 8 bases, and 10 bases lay in between. Here the CDR3 DNA reads TGTGCCAGCAGCTTTGACAGGAAAGAAAAACTGTTTTTT. This codes for CASSFDRKEKLFF.

This clone was picked up a small number of times. The rearrangement joins TRBV18 to TRBJ2-1, with D unresolved. The germline V gene encodes CDR1 KGHSH and CDR2 LQKENI. CDR3 size: 11 residues. V was pared by 6 bases and J by 6 bases, with 6 bases between. CDR3 protein: CASSPVNEQFF. The CDR3 DNA reads TGTGCCAGCTCCCCCGTCAATGAGCAGTTCTTC.

This clone was picked up a small number of times. This rearrangement joins TRBV11-3 to TRBJ2-2; TRBD1 aligns across 8 bases. The CDR3 is 15 residues long. The V segment lost 2 bases and the J segment 4 bases; nucleotides outside the gene matches: 3. The germline gives CDR1 SGHNT, CDR2 YENEEA. The CDR3 region is CASSLLDRGTGELFF. The CDR3 DNA reads TGTGCCAGCAGCTTACTCGACAGGGGCACCGGGGAGCTGTTTTTT. The full variable domain, completed using reference TRBV11-3 and TRBJ2-2, is EAGVVQSPRYKIIEKKQPVAFWCNPISGHNTLYWYLQNLGQGPELLIRYENEEAVDDSQLPKDRFSAERLKGVDSTLKIQPAELGDSAVYLCASSLLDRGTGELFFGEGSRLTVL.

This rearrangement joins TRBV27 to TRBJ1-2, with 9 bases lining up with TRBD1. This CDR3 has 15 residues. Germline V CDR1 and CDR2: MNHEY, SMNVEV (reference sequence). V lost 5 bases, J lost 3 bases, and 7 bases stayed unmatched. CDR3: CASSLRRTGDYGYTF. Here the CDR3 DNA reads TGTGCCAGCAGTCTAAGGAGGACAGGGGACTATGGCTACACCTTC.

The chain carries TRBV5-1 and TRBJ1-1, with D tentatively TRBD1 (5 bases). V was clipped by 2 bases and J by 5 bases, with 13 bases between them. This CDR3 contains 14 residues. From germline, CDR1 is SGHRS and CDR2 YFSETQ. The CDR3 region has the DNA TGCGCCAGCAGCTTAGGGGTCGGGGGAACTGAAGCTTTCTTT. This sequence encodes CASSLGVGGTEAFF. The full variable domain, rest sourced from reference TRBV5-1 and TRBJ1-1, is KAGVTQTPRYLIKTRGQQVTLSCSPISGHRSVSWYQQTPGQGLQFLFEYFSETQRNKGNFPGRFSGRQFSNSRSEMNVSTLELGDSALYLCASSLGVGGTEAFFGQGTRLTVV.